The 11 T cell receptor beta chains in this list originate from one sample, sequenced in a study of blood T cell repertoires in COVID-19. Here immunoSEQ multiplex PCR was the method, and the copy in TCRdb shows in-frame clones only, minus some. Found here are 150,000 to 200,000 clones, 65% to 80% of them singletons; the top ten hold roughly 8.3%. Sequencing was carried out using peripheral blood. These receptors all come from a man in his fifties or sixties with acute or convalescent COVID-19.

The V and J genes are TRBV19 and TRBJ2-5; 7 nucleotides align to TRBD1. The CDR3 sequence is 15 residues long. Germline CDR1 reads LNHDA; CDR2 reads SQIVND (reference sequence). Losses at the gene ends were 9 bases for V and 2 bases for J; bases not matched to a gene: 12. CDR3 sequence: CASGVFGTEQETQYF. The CDR3 DNA reads TGTGCCAGCGGGGTGTTCGGGACAGAACAAGAGACCCAGTACTTC.

This clone was found once. This chain uses TRBV3-1 (or the pseudogene TRBV3-2) with TRBJ2-3, with TRBD2 as a possible D gene (5 bases). The CDR3 has 17 residues. From germline, CDR1 is LGHDT and CDR2 YNNKEL (reference sequence). Trimming removed 0 bases at V and 8 bases at J, with 21 bases between. CDR3 loop: CASSQDKWKVLGSTQYF. The CDR3 DNA reads TGTGCCAGCAGCCAAGATAAATGGAAGGTCCTTGGGAGTACGCAGTATTTT.

A single count supports this clone. CDR3: CASSVGLAGASTGELFF. The CDR3 DNA reads as TGTGCCAGCAGCGTAGGCCTAGCGGGGGCCTCCACCGGGGAGCTGTTTTTT. This sequence joins TRBV9 and TRBJ2-2, with 10 positions matching TRBD2. The CDR3 sequence is 17 residues long. After removal of 0 bases from V and 4 bases from J, the junction contained 6 bases not matched to a gene. The germline gives CDR1 SGDLS, CDR2 YYNGEE.

V and J are TRBV5-1 and TRBJ2-7; D is possibly TRBD2 (6 bases). The CDR3 runs 15 residues. Germline assignment: CDR1 SGHRS and CDR2 YFSETQ. Trimming took off 4 bases at V and 3 bases at J, with 17 bases between the two ends. The CDR3 here is CASSPAGDLSYEQYF. In DNA, the CDR3 is TGCGCCAGCAGCCCTGCTGGGGACTTGAGCTACGAGCAGTACTTC. The variable domain in full, with the rest retrieved from reference TRBV5-1 and TRBJ2-7, is KAGVTQTPRYLIKTRGQQVTLSCSPISGHRSVSWYQQTPGQGLQFLFEYFSETQRNKGNFPGRFSGRQFSNSRSEMNVSTLELGDSALYLCASSPAGDLSYEQYFGPGTRLTVT.

The chain couples TRBV6-5 to TRBJ1-5, with D perhaps TRBD1 (5 bases). The germline gives CDR1 MNHEY, CDR2 SVGAGI. V lost 6 bases to trimming and J lost 0 bases, with 12 bases between them. CDR3 length: 15 amino acids. The CDR3 protein is CASSTYRNSNQPQHF. DNA of the CDR3: TGTGCCAGCAGCACATACAGGAATAGCAATCAGCCCCAGCATTTT.

This sequence joins TRBV5-6 and TRBJ2-5, with D tentatively TRBD1 (6 bases). The CDR3 consists of 14 residues. The V and J ends lost 2 bases and 1 base respectively, with 9 bases between them. From germline, CDR1 is SGHDT and CDR2 YYEEEE. Here the CDR3 reads CASSFGTSQETQYF. The CDR3 nucleotides read TGTGCCAGCAGCTTCGGGACAAGCCAAGAGACCCAGTACTTC.

This chain uses TRBV6-5 with TRBJ1-1; TRBD1 is a possible D gene (5 bases). From germline, CDR1 is MNHEY and CDR2 SVGAGI. The CDR3 contains 13 residues. V dropped 8 bases and J dropped 2 bases, with 12 bases sitting between them. CDR3 sequence: CASPRGVNTEAFF. CDR3 bases: TGTGCCAGCCCAAGGGGCGTTAACACTGAAGCTTTCTTT.

In this sample, this clone turned up once. This chain links TRBV29-1 with TRBJ2-1, with TRBD1 identical over 9 bases. The CDR3 loop spans 13 amino acids. Germline values: CDR1 SQVTM, CDR2 ANQGSEA. The J segment lost 6 bases and the V segment lost 7 bases, leaving 7 bases of the junction unmatched. CDR3 nucleotides: TGCAGCGCTGGAATGGGACAGGGCAATGAGCAGTTCTTC. This translates into CSAGMGQGNEQFF.

The chain is built from TRBV19 and TRBJ1-6; 11 positions agree with TRBD1. This CDR3 is 16 amino acids long. CDR1 LNHDA and CDR2 SQIVND come from the germline V gene (reference sequence). The junction had 14 bases not matched to a gene; V was cut back by 6 bases and J by 13 bases. DNA for the CDR3: TGTGCCAGTAGCTCATCCGGACAGGGGGCAATTCACCCCCTCCACTTT. It yields the protein CASSSSGQGAIHPLHF. The whole variable domain, remainder taken from reference TRBV19 and TRBJ1-6, is DGGITQSPKYLFRKEGQNVTLSCEQNLNHDAMYWYRQDPGQGLRLIYYSQIVNDFQKGDIAEGYSVSREKKESFPLTVTSAQKNPTAFYLCASSSSGQGAIHPLHFGNGTRLTVT.

This clone was detected once. The rearrangement uses TRBV3-1 (or the pseudogene TRBV3-2) and TRBJ2-5, with D possibly matching TRBD2 (5 bases). CDR1 and CDR2 (germline): LGHDT, YNNKEL (reference sequence). V lost 1 base to trimming and J lost 5 bases, with 17 bases between them. This CDR3 is built from 16 residues. This chain's CDR3 is CASSQGVGASGETQYF. The CDR3 nucleotides read TGTGCCAGCAGCCAAGGCGTAGGTGCCTCGGGGGAGACCCAGTACTTC.

The gene calls are TRBV29-1 and TRBJ2-7, with 7 positions matching TRBD1. There are 14 residues in the CDR3. Germline values: CDR1 SQVTM, CDR2 ANQGSEA. Losses at the gene ends were 4 bases for V and 0 bases for J; bases not matched to a gene: 6. CDR3 nucleotides: TGCAGCGTTGTAAGGGACAGCAGCTCCTACGAGCAGTACTTC. Protein: CSVVRDSSSYEQYF.